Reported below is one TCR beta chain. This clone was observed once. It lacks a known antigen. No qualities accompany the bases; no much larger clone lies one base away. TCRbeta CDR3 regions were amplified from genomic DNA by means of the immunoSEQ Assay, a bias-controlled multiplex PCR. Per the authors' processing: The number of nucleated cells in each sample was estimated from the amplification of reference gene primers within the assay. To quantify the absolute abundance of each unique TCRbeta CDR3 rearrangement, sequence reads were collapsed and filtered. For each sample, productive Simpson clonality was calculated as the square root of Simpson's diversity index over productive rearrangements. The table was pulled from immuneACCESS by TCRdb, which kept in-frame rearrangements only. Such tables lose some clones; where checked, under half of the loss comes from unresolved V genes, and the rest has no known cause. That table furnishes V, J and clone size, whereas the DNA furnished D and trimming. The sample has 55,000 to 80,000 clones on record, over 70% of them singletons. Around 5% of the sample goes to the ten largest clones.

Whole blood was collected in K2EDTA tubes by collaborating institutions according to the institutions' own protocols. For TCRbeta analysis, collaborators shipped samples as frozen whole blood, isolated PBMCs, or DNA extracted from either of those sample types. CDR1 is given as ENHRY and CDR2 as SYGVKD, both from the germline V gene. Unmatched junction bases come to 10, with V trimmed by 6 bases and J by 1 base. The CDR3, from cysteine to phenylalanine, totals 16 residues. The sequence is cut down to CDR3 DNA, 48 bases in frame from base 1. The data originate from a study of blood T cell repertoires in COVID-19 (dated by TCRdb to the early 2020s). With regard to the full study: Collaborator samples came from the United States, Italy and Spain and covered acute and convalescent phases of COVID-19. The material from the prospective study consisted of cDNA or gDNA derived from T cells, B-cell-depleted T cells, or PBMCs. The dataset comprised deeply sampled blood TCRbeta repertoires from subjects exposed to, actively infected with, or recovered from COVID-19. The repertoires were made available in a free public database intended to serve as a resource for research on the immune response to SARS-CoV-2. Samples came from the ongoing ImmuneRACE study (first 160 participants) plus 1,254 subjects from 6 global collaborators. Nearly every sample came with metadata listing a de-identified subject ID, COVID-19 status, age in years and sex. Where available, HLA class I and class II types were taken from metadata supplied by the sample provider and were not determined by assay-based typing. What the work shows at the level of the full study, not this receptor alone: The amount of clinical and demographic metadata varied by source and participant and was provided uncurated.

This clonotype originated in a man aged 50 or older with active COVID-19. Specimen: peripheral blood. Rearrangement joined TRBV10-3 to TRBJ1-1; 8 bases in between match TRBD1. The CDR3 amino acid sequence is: CAISDTDRGRNTEAFF. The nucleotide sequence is TGTGCCATCAGCGACACAGACAGGGGTCGGAACACTGAAGCTTTCTTT.